One T cell receptor (beta chain) is described in this entry. Trimming removed 3 bases from V and 6 bases from J, with 15 bases in between. The CDR3 has 15 residues. Germline lookup yields CDR1 KGHDR and CDR2 SFDVKD. This sample is part of a study of T cells after yellow fever vaccination. Making TCR cDNA involved 5'RACE template switching, which added UMIs and a universal primer site. Using its own MiXCR run on the 5' RACE reads, TCRdb lists one record per CDR3 protein. The sample comprises some 350,000 distinct CDR3 sequences, about 9.9% of which are singletons, and 18% rests with the top ten. The source was PBMCs, collected on the day of the first yellow fever vaccination. This receptor was taken from a young man who received the YFV17D yellow fever vaccine. This chain uses TRBV24-1 with TRBJ2-3; perhaps TRBD1 as D (5 bases). The CDR3 spells CATSDPSRPGDTQYF. CDR3 nucleotide sequence: TGTGCCACCAGTGATCCGTCCAGGCCAGGGGATACGCAGTATTTT.